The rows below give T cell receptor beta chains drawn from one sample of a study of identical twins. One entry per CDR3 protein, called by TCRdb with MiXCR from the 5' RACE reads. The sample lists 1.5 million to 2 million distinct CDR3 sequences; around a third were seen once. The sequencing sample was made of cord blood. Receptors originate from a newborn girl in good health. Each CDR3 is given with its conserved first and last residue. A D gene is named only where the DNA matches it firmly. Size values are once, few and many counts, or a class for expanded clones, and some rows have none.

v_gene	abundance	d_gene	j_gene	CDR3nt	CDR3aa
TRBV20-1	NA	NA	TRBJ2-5	TGCAGTGCCTCCGGGGTTGAGACCCAGTACTTC	CSASGVETQYF
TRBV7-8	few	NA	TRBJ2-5	TGTGCCAGCAGCCTAGGGGGTTACGTCGCAGTCACCCAAGAGACCCAGTACTTC	CASSLGGYVAVTQETQYF
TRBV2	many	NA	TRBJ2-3	TGTGCCAGCAGGGAGATAGATACGCAGTATTTT	CASREIDTQYF
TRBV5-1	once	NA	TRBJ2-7	TGCGCCAGCAGCTTGCTCCCGACTGGGGATGCCTTTTACAATGAGCAGTACTTC	CASSLLPTGDAFYNEQYF
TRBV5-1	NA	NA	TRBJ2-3	TGCGCCAGCAGCTTGGAGGGCTTTAATACGCAGTATTTT	CASSLEGFNTQYF
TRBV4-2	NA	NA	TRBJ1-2	TGTGCCAGCAGCCAACAAGGGACGGATCTCTATGGCTACACCTTC	CASSQQGTDLYGYTF
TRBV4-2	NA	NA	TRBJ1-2	TGTGCCAGCAGCCAAGATCAGCCGGGGGACTATGGCTACACCTTC	CASSQDQPGDYGYTF
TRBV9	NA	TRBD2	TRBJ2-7	TGTGCCAGCAGCGTAGAGGGGCTAGCGGGAGGTATTAATTTCTACAATGAGCAGTACTTC	CASSVEGLAGGINFYNEQYF
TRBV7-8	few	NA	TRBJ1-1	TGTGCCAGCACCAACCTAGGACACCGGAGGGACACTGAAGCTTTCTTT	CASTNLGHRRDTEAFF
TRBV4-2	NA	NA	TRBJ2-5	TGTGCCAGCAGCCTAGGTCCAGGGAGGGACAATGAGCAGTACTTC	CASSLGPGRDNEQYF
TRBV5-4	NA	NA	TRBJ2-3	TGTGCCAGCAGCGGACCGTATGGAGATACGCAGTATTTT	CASSGPYGDTQYF
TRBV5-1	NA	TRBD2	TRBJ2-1	TGCGCCAGCAGCTTTGGTAGCGGGAGGGCCAATGAGCAGTTCTTC	CASSFGSGRANEQFF
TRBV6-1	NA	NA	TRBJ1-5	TGTGCCAGCAGTGACCTACAGGGAAGACAGCCCCAGCATTTT	CASSDLQGRQPQHF
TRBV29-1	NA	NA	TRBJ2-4	TGCAGCGTTGGGGACGCCTCCTACAATGAGCAGTACTTC	CSVGDASYNEQYF
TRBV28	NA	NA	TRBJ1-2	TGTGCCAGCAGTTCCGAGGGTGGCTACACCTTC	CASSSEGGYTF
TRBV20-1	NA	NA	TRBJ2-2	TGCAGTGCAGCCGGGACGAAACATACCGGGGAGCTGTTTTTT	CSAAGTKHTGELFF
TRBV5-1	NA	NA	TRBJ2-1	TGCGCCAGCAGCTTGGAAGGACTCACTCTACGCAATGAGCAGTTCTTC	CASSLEGLTLRNEQFF
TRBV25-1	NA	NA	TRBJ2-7	TGTGCCAGCAGTGAAGGGCAGGTCTCCTACAATGAGCAGTACTTC	CASSEGQVSYNEQYF
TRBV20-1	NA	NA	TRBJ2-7	TGCAGTGCCAGCAGCGCGCTGAGCTCCTACGAGCAGTACTTC	CSASSALSSYEQYF
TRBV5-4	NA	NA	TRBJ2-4	TGTGCCAGCAGCCCACCCGCCAAAAACATTCAGTACTTC	CASSPPAKNIQYF
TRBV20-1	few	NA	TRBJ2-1	TGCAGTGCAACCGGACGGACCTACAATGAGCAGTTCTTC	CSATGRTYNEQFF
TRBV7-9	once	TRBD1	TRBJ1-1	TGTGCCAGCAGCTTCCAGGGGGGACTGAACACTGAAGCTTTCTTT	CASSFQGGLNTEAFF
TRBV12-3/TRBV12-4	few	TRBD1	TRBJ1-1	TGTGCCAGCATTCCGGGACAGGGCCCCGGTACTGAAGCTTTCTTT	CASIPGQGPGTEAFF
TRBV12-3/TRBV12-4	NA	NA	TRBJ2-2	TGTGCCAGCAGTTTCAAGGGAAGTCTTGTGCTTCCCGGGGAGCTGTTTTTT	CASSFKGSLVLPGELFF
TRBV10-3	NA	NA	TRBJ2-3	TGTGCCATCGGGGGGCAGGGGGGAGACACAGATACGCAGTATTTT	CAIGGQGGDTDTQYF
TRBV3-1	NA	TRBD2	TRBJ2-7	TGTGCCAGCAGCCAAGTCCTACTACTAGCGGAAAGCTCCTACAATGAGCAGTACTTC	CASSQVLLLAESSYNEQYF
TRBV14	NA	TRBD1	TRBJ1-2	TGTGCCAGCAGCCGAGCCCGGGACAGGGGCTATGGCTACACCTTC	CASSRARDRGYGYTF
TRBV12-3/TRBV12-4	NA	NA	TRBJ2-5	TGTGCCAGCAGTCCCCTTAGAAGGGGGGGCCAAGAGACCCAGTACTTC	CASSPLRRGGQETQYF
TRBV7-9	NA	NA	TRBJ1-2	TGTGCCAGCAGCTTAGTACCCCTCCTAGTAGCTAACTATGGCTACACCTTC	CASSLVPLLVANYGYTF
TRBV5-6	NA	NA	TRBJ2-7	TGTGCCAGCAGCTTGTTAAAGTACGAGCAGTACTTC	CASSLLKYEQYF
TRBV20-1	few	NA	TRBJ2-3	TGCAGTGCTAGAGGGACACCTCTACCCACAGATACGCAGTATTTT	CSARGTPLPTDTQYF
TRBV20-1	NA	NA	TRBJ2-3	TGCAGTGCTATCCAACCATGGGGCACAGATACGCAGTATTTT	CSAIQPWGTDTQYF
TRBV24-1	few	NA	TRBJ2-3	TGTGCCGCCGGACAGAGCACAGATACGCAGTATTTT	CAAGQSTDTQYF
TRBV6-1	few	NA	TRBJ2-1	TGTGCCAGCAGTGAACACATATACAATGAGCAGTTCTTC	CASSEHIYNEQFF
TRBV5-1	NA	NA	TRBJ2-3	TGCGCCAGCAGCTTGGGAGGAAGAAGTCACACAGATACGCAGTATTTT	CASSLGGRSHTDTQYF
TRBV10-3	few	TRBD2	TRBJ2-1	TGTGCCATCAGCGGACTAGCGGGGACAAATGAGCAGTTCTTC	CAISGLAGTNEQFF
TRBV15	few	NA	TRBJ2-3	TGTGCCACCACCCAATTAGGGGGCACAGATACGCAGTATTTT	CATTQLGGTDTQYF
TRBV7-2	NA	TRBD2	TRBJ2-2	TGTGCCAGCAGCCCTCGACTAGCGCCGAACACCGGGGAGCTGTTTTTT	CASSPRLAPNTGELFF
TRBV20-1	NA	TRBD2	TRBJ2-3	TGCAGTGCTAGAGATCTGTTTAGCGGGGTCGGGACAGATACGCAGTATTTT	CSARDLFSGVGTDTQYF
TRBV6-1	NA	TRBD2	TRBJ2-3	TGTGCCAGCAGATCGCGGGTGACGGGGGGAGATACGCAGTATTTT	CASRSRVTGGDTQYF
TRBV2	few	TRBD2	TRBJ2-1	TGTGCCAGCAGTTTAGCGGGGGGGGCTAACAACGAGCAGTTCTTC	CASSLAGGANNEQFF
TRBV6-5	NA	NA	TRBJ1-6	TGTGCCAGCAGTCGACCGTCTAGCGGCTCACCCCTCCACTTT	CASSRPSSGSPLHF
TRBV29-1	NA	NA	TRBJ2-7	TGCAGCGCTAAAGCGCTGCCGGACGAGCAGTACTTC	CSAKALPDEQYF
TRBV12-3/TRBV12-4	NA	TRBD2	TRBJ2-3	TGTGCCAGCAGCCCCCTCGCGGGGGGCCCCCATACGCAGTATTTT	CASSPLAGGPHTQYF
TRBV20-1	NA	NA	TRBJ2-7	TGCAGTGCTAGAGTTGGGTGGGAGCACGAGCAGTACTTC	CSARVGWEHEQYF
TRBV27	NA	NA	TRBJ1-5	TGTGCCACCAGTTTATCAGGCAATCAGCCCCAGCATTTT	CATSLSGNQPQHF
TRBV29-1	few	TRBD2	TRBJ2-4	TGCAGCGTTGAGGGGACTACGGGCGCCAAAAACATTCAGTACTTC	CSVEGTTGAKNIQYF
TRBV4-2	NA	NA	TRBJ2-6	TGTGCCAGCAGCCAAGGTCGGACGCGCTCTGGGGCCAACGTCCTGACTTTC	CASSQGRTRSGANVLTF
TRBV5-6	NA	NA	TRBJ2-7	TGTGCCAGCAGCGAATTAAAAGGTGGCTACGAGCAGTACTTC	CASSELKGGYEQYF
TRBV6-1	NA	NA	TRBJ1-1	TGTGCCAGTTCTAATGGACCGAGGAACACTGAAGCTTTCTTT	CASSNGPRNTEAFF
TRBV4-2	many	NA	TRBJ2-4	TGTGCCAGCAGCCAAGATCCAAGTTACCTGGTGGCCAAAAACATTCAGTACTTC	CASSQDPSYLVAKNIQYF
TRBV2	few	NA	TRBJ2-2	TGTGCCAGCAGTATGGGACAAGGGTCGGGGGAGCTGTTTTTT	CASSMGQGSGELFF
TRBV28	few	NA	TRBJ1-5	TGTGCCAGCAGTTTTGTCAGGGGTGGCAATCAGCCCCAGCATTTT	CASSFVRGGNQPQHF
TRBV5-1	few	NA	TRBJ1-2	TGCGCCAGCAGCACAGAAGCCTATGGCTACACCTTC	CASSTEAYGYTF
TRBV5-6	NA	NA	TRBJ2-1	TGTGCCAGCAGCACGTATGGATCCTACAATGAGCAGTTCTTC	CASSTYGSYNEQFF